The T cell receptor (beta chain) under discussion was sequenced for a study of blood T cell repertoires in COVID-19. About the research overall: Sources were T cells, B-cell-depleted T cells, or PBMCs; the material itself was cDNA or gDNA.

V lost 4 bases, J lost 0 bases, and 5 bases stayed unmatched. Germline CDR1 is LNHDA and CDR2 is SQIVND (reference sequence). This CDR3 comprises 17 residues. Clones were sequenced by immunoSEQ multiplex PCR, and TCRdb holds only the in-frame ones, with some missing. This table holds over 200,000 clones, 80% found once. The origin of this receptor is a human donor in a cohort sampled during active COVID-19. The sample consisted of peripheral blood. The rearrangement joins TRBV19 to TRBJ2-1, with TRBD2 matching over 11 bases. The CDR3 loop reads CASSRSTSGVSYNEQFF. In DNA, the CDR3 is TGTGCCAGTAGTAGGTCGACTAGCGGGGTCTCCTACAATGAGCAGTTCTTC. Drawing the rest from reference TRBV19 and TRBJ2-1, the complete variable domain is DGGITQSPKYLFRKEGQNVTLSCEQNLNHDAMYWYRQDPGQGLRLIYYSQIVNDFQKGDIAEGYSVSREKKESFPLTVTSAQKNPTAFYLCASSRSTSGVSYNEQFFGPGTRLTVL.